What follows describes a single T cell receptor (beta chain). It lacks a known antigen. Base qualities are not at hand, and no much larger clone is one base apart. Libraries were constructed by the immunoSEQ multiplex PCR assay. Each sample had around 92,000 TCR templates assayed by the deep sequencing platform. Genomic DNA extracted from sorted T cells was used for TCRbeta CDR3 sequencing. The paper's data handling went like this. Clonal analysis of TCRbeta CDR3 data was done in the R programming language. Unstimulated samples were compared with post-reaction CFSE-low samples to define alloreactive CD4+ and CD8+ clones. By matching sequences to the repertoires of sorted unstimulated Treg and non-Treg cells, each alloreactive CD4+ clone was assigned a regulatory or non-regulatory origin. Held by TCRdb, this immuneACCESS table contains in-frame sequences only and omits some clones. Under half of the omission traces to an unresolved V gene where checked; the cause of the rest is unknown. Clone size and V and J calls were adopted from that table, with D and trimming inferred from the DNA. A total of more than 85,000 clones appear in this sample, around nine tenths of them only once. Clones ranked in the top ten supply 1.3% of the sample.

The CDR3 spans 15 residues, from the cysteine through the phenylalanine. Kept here is only the CDR3 DNA, which spans 45 bases and is read in frame from base 1. The germline V gene specifies KGHSH as CDR1 and LQKENI as CDR2. Relative to germline, V is 0 bases shorter and J is 8 bases shorter, with 14 bases between their ends. This sample is drawn from a study of siplizumab effects on memory and regulatory T cells (dated by TCRdb to between 2018 and 2020). Regarding the study in general: The study examined how the anti-CD2 antibody siplizumab affects alloreactive T-cell subsets in allogeneic mixed lymphocyte reactions built from human PBMCs.

On the study overall, not on this receptor specifically: Sequences below about 10^-5 frequency were poorly captured, so only a minor fraction of alloreactive clones could be mapped to unstimulated subsets. The cumulative frequency of alloreactive sequences that could be traced back to unstimulated CD4+ memory T cells was significantly reduced by siplizumab. About 75-95% of proliferating CD4+ or CD8+ clones could not be given a naive or memory phenotype. Of the alloreactive CD4+ clones that could be mapped, the Treg-derived share averaged around 64% with siplizumab compared with 25% to 30% in control reactions. No functional confirmation was obtained for the suppressive function of proliferating Tregs from siplizumab cultures. Greater diversity appeared to be present in unstimulated naive T cells than in memory T cells, and a substantial contribution to the alloresponse seemed to be made by naive cells.

Sorted unstimulated T cells and proliferating T cells recovered from mixed lymphocyte reactions were subjected to TCRbeta CDR3 sequencing. Fresh whole blood from approximately 10 HLA-typed healthy donors was used to isolate PBMCs. The sequence derives from a human donor in good health. The chain joins TRBV18 to TRBJ2-1; the D assignment is uncertain and may be TRBD1 or TRBD2, with 5 bases supporting each. The sequenced sample was CD4+ T cells sorted from blood. The CDR3 region: CASSPPNQGDYEQFF. The base sequence is TGTGCCAGCTCACCACCGAACCAGGGAGATTATGAGCAGTTCTTC.